The clone carrying this T cell receptor beta chain was counted a single time. Its antigen is as yet unknown. This sample stems from a study of T cells in Graves' hyperthyroidism and ophthalmopathy. Broader study findings: Blood held most thyroid clonotypes expanded above 0.001 frequency.

Graves' hyperthyroidism was deemed stable absent ophthalmopathy progression within 18 months. Reasons for excluding patients were uncontrolled infection, other autoimmune disease, pregnancy or lactation. Diagnosing involved the use of clinical symptoms, serum thyroxine and TRAb, thyroid ultrasound and orbital computed tomography. Researchers took RNA transcripts and amplified the TCR beta CDR3 regions from them. TCR CDR3 regions were first amplified by RT-PCR with HTBI primers. TCRdb ran MiXCR on the multiplex PCR reads and lists one entry per CDR3 protein. The sample lists 530,000 or so distinct CDR3 sequences; more than 45% were seen once. The CDR3 spans 14 residues. Germline assignment: CDR1 KGHDR and CDR2 SFDVKD.

The receptor was isolated from a woman in her late teens or twenties with Graves' hyperthyroidism. Sequencing used peripheral blood or thyroid tissue (not recorded which). The chain combines TRBV24-1 with TRBJ2-7; TRBD2 aligns across 11 bases. The DNA matches TRBJ2-1 better at its end, which makes the J call doubtful. CDR3 in DNA: TGTGCCACAATCCTAGCGGGAGGTTACAATGAGCAGTTCTTC. Its protein product is CATILAGGYNEQFF.